The rows below give T cell receptor beta chains drawn from one sample of a study of STAT3 mutations in large granular lymphocyte leukemia. Using immunoSEQ multiplex PCR, the repertoire was profiled, and TCRdb retains in-frame clones only, with some absent. The sample consists of some 10,000 clones, roughly 54% of them appearing once. Material for sequencing was peripheral blood mononuclear cells. These TCRs come from a boy between 5 and 17 years old with T-cell large granular lymphocyte leukemia. Some clones in this sample may be carry-over from other donors' samples. Each CDR3 is given with its conserved first and last residue. D genes are given only for firm matches. For some rows the clone size is stated as once, few or many, or as a class when expanded; others skip it.

D gene: NA
V gene: TRBV10-3
J gene: TRBJ1-6
clone size: few
CDR3 protein: CAVRDNSNNSPLHF
CDR3 DNA: TGTGCCGTCCGGGACAACTCAAATAATTCACCCCTCCACTTT

D gene: NA
V gene: TRBV7-9
J gene: TRBJ2-7
clone size: NA
CDR3 protein: CASRGGVEQYF
CDR3 DNA: TGTGCCAGCAGGGGTGGAGTGGAGCAGTACTTC

D gene: NA
V gene: TRBV25-1
J gene: TRBJ1-6
clone size: NA
CDR3 protein: CASTPRTVDNSPLHF
CDR3 DNA: TGTGCCAGCACCCCCCGGACAGTAGATAATTCACCCCTCCACTTT

D gene: TRBD1
V gene: TRBV30
J gene: TRBJ1-6
clone size: NA
CDR3 protein: CALSVQGKSPLHF
CDR3 DNA: TGTGCCTTGAGTGTACAGGGGAAATCACCCCTCCACTTT

D gene: TRBD1
V gene: TRBV5-1
J gene: TRBJ1-3
clone size: NA
CDR3 protein: CASSSSTWGQHSGNTIYF
CDR3 DNA: TGCGCCAGCAGCTCCTCCACGTGGGGACAGCACTCTGGAAACACCATATATTTT

D gene: NA
V gene: TRBV5-1
J gene: TRBJ2-1
clone size: NA
CDR3 protein: CASSLAPVGGNNEQFF
CDR3 DNA: TGCGCCAGCAGCTTGGCCCCGGTAGGCGGCAACAATGAGCAGTTCTTC

D gene: NA
V gene: TRBV7-9
J gene: TRBJ2-1
clone size: NA
CDR3 protein: CASSLATGDEQFF
CDR3 DNA: TGTGCCAGCAGCTTAGCCACTGGGGATGAGCAGTTCTTC

D gene: TRBD1
V gene: TRBV5-6
J gene: TRBJ1-1
clone size: NA
CDR3 protein: CASSSGTGRAFF
CDR3 DNA: TGTGCCAGCAGCTCCGGGACAGGGAGAGCTTTCTTT

D gene: NA
V gene: TRBV28
J gene: TRBJ2-7
clone size: few
CDR3 protein: CASSLTVIYEQYF
CDR3 DNA: TGTGCCAGCAGTTTAACCGTTATCTACGAGCAGTACTTC

D gene: TRBD2
V gene: TRBV6-6
J gene: TRBJ2-1
clone size: few
CDR3 protein: CASSGTSGRNEQFF
CDR3 DNA: TGTGCCAGCAGTGGGACTAGCGGGAGGAATGAGCAGTTCTTC

D gene: TRBD1
V gene: TRBV29-1
J gene: TRBJ2-3
clone size: NA
CDR3 protein: CSVGTGGADTQYF
CDR3 DNA: TGCAGCGTTGGGACAGGGGGCGCAGATACGCAGTATTTT

D gene: NA
V gene: TRBV5-4
J gene: TRBJ1-6
clone size: NA
CDR3 protein: CASSLNLKSSGRSYNSPLHF
CDR3 DNA: TGTGCCAGCAGCTTAAATTTGAAGTCGTCAGGGCGCTCCTATAATTCACCCCTCCACTTT

D gene: NA
V gene: TRBV30
J gene: TRBJ1-2
clone size: few
CDR3 protein: CAWSEGYYGYTF
CDR3 DNA: TGTGCCTGGAGTGAGGGGTACTATGGCTACACCTTC

D gene: NA
V gene: TRBV30
J gene: TRBJ2-7
clone size: NA
CDR3 protein: CAWSSGLISYEQYF
CDR3 DNA: TGTGCCTGGTCCTCAGGGCTAATCTCCTACGAGCAGTACTTC

D gene: NA
V gene: TRBV7-9
J gene: TRBJ1-5
clone size: NA
CDR3 protein: CASSFSGDQPQHF
CDR3 DNA: TGTGCCAGCAGCTTTTCAGGGGATCAGCCCCAGCATTTT

D gene: NA
V gene: TRBV5-4
J gene: TRBJ1-1
clone size: NA
CDR3 protein: CASSRGDRDTEAFF
CDR3 DNA: TGTGCCAGCAGTCGGGGAGATAGGGACACTGAAGCTTTCTTT

D gene: NA
V gene: TRBV5-6
J gene: TRBJ2-3
clone size: NA
CDR3 protein: CASSLGGSTDTQYF
CDR3 DNA: TGTGCCAGCAGCTTGGGTGGGAGCACAGATACGCAGTATTTT

D gene: NA
V gene: TRBV5-6
J gene: TRBJ1-3
clone size: NA
CDR3 protein: CASSFTGAGNTIYF
CDR3 DNA: TGTGCCAGCAGCTTCACCGGGGCTGGAAACACCATATATTTT

D gene: NA
V gene: TRBV5-5
J gene: TRBJ2-7
clone size: NA
CDR3 protein: CASSRMPLQGLYEQYF
CDR3 DNA: TGTGCCAGCAGCCGCATGCCGTTACAGGGTCTCTACGAGCAGTACTTC

D gene: NA
V gene: TRBV29-1
J gene: TRBJ2-3
clone size: few
CDR3 protein: CSQGGGGIDTQYF
CDR3 DNA: TGCAGCCAAGGAGGGGGCGGGATAGATACGCAGTATTTT

D gene: TRBD2
V gene: TRBV7-6
J gene: TRBJ2-1
clone size: NA
CDR3 protein: CASSSGTSEHNEQFF
CDR3 DNA: TGTGCCAGCAGCAGCGGGACTAGCGAACACAATGAGCAGTTCTTC

D gene: TRBD1
V gene: TRBV5-4
J gene: TRBJ2-3
clone size: NA
CDR3 protein: CASSSSGTGFVDTQYF
CDR3 DNA: TGTGCCAGCAGCAGCTCCGGGACAGGGTTTGTAGATACGCAGTATTTT

D gene: TRBD2
V gene: TRBV9
J gene: TRBJ2-1
clone size: NA
CDR3 protein: CASSLGTSGYNEQFF
CDR3 DNA: TGTGCCAGCAGCCTCGGGACTAGCGGTTACAATGAGCAGTTCTTC

D gene: TRBD1
V gene: TRBV18
J gene: TRBJ1-2
clone size: few
CDR3 protein: CASSQDTGQGGYGYTF
CDR3 DNA: TGTGCCAGCTCCCAGGATACGGGACAGGGGGGCTATGGCTACACCTTC

D gene: NA
V gene: TRBV7-3
J gene: TRBJ2-1
clone size: few
CDR3 protein: CASSPRISSYNEQFF
CDR3 DNA: TGTGCCAGCAGCCCACGGATATCCAGTTACAATGAGCAGTTCTTC

D gene: NA
V gene: TRBV29-1
J gene: TRBJ2-3
clone size: NA
CDR3 protein: CSVGKGTTDTQYF
CDR3 DNA: TGCAGCGTTGGGAAAGGGACTACAGATACGCAGTATTTT

D gene: NA
V gene: TRBV23-1
J gene: TRBJ2-7
clone size: NA
CDR3 protein: CASAPSEYEQYF
CDR3 DNA: TGCGCCAGCGCCCCGTCCGAGTACGAGCAGTACTTC

D gene: TRBD2
V gene: TRBV7-2
J gene: TRBJ2-3
clone size: NA
CDR3 protein: CASSSRGGGRDTQYF
CDR3 DNA: TGTGCCAGCAGCTCCCGCGGGGGGGGGAGAGATACGCAGTATTTT

D gene: NA
V gene: TRBV6-6
J gene: TRBJ2-3
clone size: once
CDR3 protein: CASRTSTDTQYF
CDR3 DNA: TGTGCCAGCAGAACTAGCACAGATACGCAGTATTTT

D gene: NA
V gene: TRBV7-9
J gene: TRBJ1-5
clone size: few
CDR3 protein: CASSYGEEPQHF
CDR3 DNA: TGTGCCAGCAGCTATGGGGAGGAACCCCAGCATTTT

D gene: NA
V gene: TRBV7-9
J gene: TRBJ2-7
clone size: few
CDR3 protein: CASSLGRTLGDEQYF
CDR3 DNA: TGTGCCAGCAGCTTAGGACGGACCCTCGGGGACGAGCAGTACTTC

D gene: NA
V gene: TRBV5-4
J gene: TRBJ2-1
clone size: few
CDR3 protein: CASSLNSYNEQFF
CDR3 DNA: TGTGCCAGCAGCTTGAACTCATACAATGAGCAGTTCTTC

D gene: TRBD2
V gene: TRBV7-9
J gene: TRBJ2-3
clone size: few
CDR3 protein: CASSLGVAGGSTDTQYF
CDR3 DNA: TGTGCCAGCAGCTTAGGCGTTGCGGGGGGAAGCACAGATACGCAGTATTTT

D gene: TRBD1
V gene: TRBV5-1
J gene: TRBJ1-2
clone size: few
CDR3 protein: CASSPRGDRGHNNTF
CDR3 DNA: TGCGCCAGCAGCCCTCGCGGGGACAGGGGGCATAATAACACCTTC

D gene: NA
V gene: TRBV5-1
J gene: TRBJ1-1
clone size: few
CDR3 protein: CASSLEGTEAFF
CDR3 DNA: TGCGCCAGCAGCTTAGAGGGCACTGAAGCTTTCTTT

D gene: NA
V gene: TRBV5-1
J gene: TRBJ1-1
clone size: NA
CDR3 protein: CASSFIGGTEAFF
CDR3 DNA: TGCGCCAGCAGCTTTATAGGGGGGACTGAAGCTTTCTTT

D gene: NA
V gene: TRBV27
J gene: TRBJ1-1
clone size: once
CDR3 protein: CASSFSRGVTEAFF
CDR3 DNA: TGTGCCAGCAGTTTCTCGCGGGGGGTCACTGAAGCTTTCTTT

D gene: TRBD1
V gene: TRBV27
J gene: TRBJ1-2
clone size: NA
CDR3 protein: CASRRQGTSLNYGYTF
CDR3 DNA: TGTGCCAGCAGGCGACAGGGGACCTCCCTTAACTATGGCTACACCTTC

D gene: NA
V gene: TRBV5-1
J gene: TRBJ1-1
clone size: NA
CDR3 protein: CASSEQGRNTEAFF
CDR3 DNA: TGCGCCAGCAGCGAACAGGGACGAAACACTGAAGCTTTCTTT

D gene: TRBD1
V gene: TRBV5-6
J gene: TRBJ1-2
clone size: NA
CDR3 protein: CASSLGQGAYGYTF
CDR3 DNA: TGTGCCAGCAGCTTGGGACAGGGGGCCTATGGCTACACCTTC

D gene: NA
V gene: TRBV18
J gene: TRBJ1-2
clone size: NA
CDR3 protein: CASSPGKDYGYTF
CDR3 DNA: TGTGCCAGCTCACCCGGGAAAGACTATGGCTACACCTTC

D gene: NA
V gene: TRBV5-1
J gene: TRBJ1-3
clone size: NA
CDR3 protein: CASSQGRAGNTIYF
CDR3 DNA: TGCGCCAGCAGCCAAGGGCGAGCTGGAAACACCATATATTTT

D gene: TRBD1
V gene: TRBV7-2
J gene: TRBJ2-7
clone size: NA
CDR3 protein: CASSSRTGTYEQYF
CDR3 DNA: TGTGCCAGCAGCTCAAGGACAGGGACCTACGAGCAGTACTTC

D gene: TRBD2
V gene: TRBV5-4
J gene: TRBJ2-7
clone size: NA
CDR3 protein: CASSLGGTRTPYEQYF
CDR3 DNA: TGTGCCAGCAGCTTGGGAGGGACTAGGACACCCTACGAGCAGTACTTC